Detailed here is one TCR beta chain. Its antigen is not identified. Isolated RNA was reverse transcribed in full, so expressed TCRB transcripts were sequenced. There were around 3.5 million reads on average in the naive, central memory and regulatory T cell samples. The assay was immunoSEQ multiplex PCR, and TCRdb's table has in-frame clones only and misses some. The sample holds over 700,000 clones, roughly 15% seen once. CDR1 and CDR2 (germline): SGHAT, FQNNGV. Trimming at V came to 1 base and at J to 2 bases, leaving 3 bases not matched to a gene. The CDR3 contains 15 residues. The entry originates in a study of beta chain features in type 1 diabetes. Study conclusions and caveats: Healthy donors had naive, central memory and Treg TCRB repertoires that appeared less similar than those seen among patients. Still unanswered here is whether HLA type influences TCRB rearrangement.

V is TRBV11-2 and J is TRBJ2-7; 9 bases align to TRBD1. This clonotype originated in a young woman in good health. Sample: naive CD4+ T cells from blood. CDR3 bases: TGTGCCAGCAGCTTAGCCGGGACAGGGCCCTACGAGCAGTACTTC. This sequence encodes CASSLAGTGPYEQYF.